The source of this TCR beta chain is a study of T cells in Graves' hyperthyroidism and ophthalmopathy. Study-level findings and limits: Most expanded thyroid clonotypes above 0.001 also appeared in blood. Stable hyperthyroidism was told apart from ophthalmopathy by a model built on 13 V-J features.

With a duration under 2 months, the hyperthyroidism was newly diagnosed in patients aged 18 to 65. The diagnoses drew upon clinical symptoms, serum thyroxine and TRAb, thyroid ultrasound and orbital computed tomography. This clonotype occurred many times. Its target is not known. Template material for amplifying TCR beta CDR3 regions consisted of RNA transcripts. The study used the HTBI primer set for a first-round RT-PCR of the TCR CDR3. TCRdb ran MiXCR on the multiplex PCR reads and lists one entry per CDR3 protein. The data show around 300,000 distinct CDR3 sequences, under 30% seen once. The sequenced sample consisted of blood. This receptor was obtained from a man aged 40-55 years with Graves' hyperthyroidism that later progressed to Graves' ophthalmopathy.

The DNA for the CDR3 is TGTGCCAGTAGTATGGGACAGAGCGAGCAGTACTTC. Translating it yields CASSMGQSEQYF. The chain is built from TRBV19 and TRBJ2-7; 7 bases agree with TRBD1. The CDR3 length is 12 residues. The germline gives CDR1 LNHDA, CDR2 SQIVND (reference sequence). V shed 3 bases, J shed 6 bases, and the junction held 2 bases outside the gene matches.